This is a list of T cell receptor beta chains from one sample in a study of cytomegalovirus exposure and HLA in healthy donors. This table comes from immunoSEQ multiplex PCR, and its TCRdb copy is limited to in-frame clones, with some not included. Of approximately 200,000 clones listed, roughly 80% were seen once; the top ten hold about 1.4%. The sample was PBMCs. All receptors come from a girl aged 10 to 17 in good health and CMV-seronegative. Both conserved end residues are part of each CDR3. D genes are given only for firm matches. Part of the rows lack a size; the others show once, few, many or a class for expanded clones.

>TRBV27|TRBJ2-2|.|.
TGTGCCACTAGTAGGGGCTCCACCGGGGAGCTGTTTTTT
CATSRGSTGELFF
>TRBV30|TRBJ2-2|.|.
TGTGCCTGGCCCGGAGGACGGAACACCGGGGAGCTGTTTTTT
CAWPGGRNTGELFF
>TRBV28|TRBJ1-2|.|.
TGTGCCAGCAGTTTACACAGCCAGCCGGGGGGCTACACCTTC
CASSLHSQPGGYTF
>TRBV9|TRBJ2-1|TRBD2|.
TGTGCCAGCAGCCATCGACTAGCGGGCCACTCCTACAATGAGCAGTTCTTC
CASSHRLAGHSYNEQFF
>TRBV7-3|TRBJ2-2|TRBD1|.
TGTGCCAGCAGCAACAGGGGGCAGAGCGCCGGGGAGCTGTTTTTT
CASSNRGQSAGELFF
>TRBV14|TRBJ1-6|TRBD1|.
TGTGCCAGCAGCCAAACGACAGGGTCCTATAATTCACCCCTCCACTTT
CASSQTTGSYNSPLHF
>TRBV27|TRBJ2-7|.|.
TGTGCCAGCAGTTTAAATGTGAGGCGGGGACCTCCTGGGTACGAGCAGTACTTC
CASSLNVRRGPPGYEQYF
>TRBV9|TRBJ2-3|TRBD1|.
TGTGCCAGCAGCGTAAGGGACAGGCACACAGATACGCAGTATTTT
CASSVRDRHTDTQYF
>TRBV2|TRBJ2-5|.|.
TGTGCCTGCGGGGGCGGTCCACAAGAGACCCAGTACTTC
CACGGGPQETQYF
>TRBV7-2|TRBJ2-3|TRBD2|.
TGTGCCAGCAGGGTCGGGGGGGCCCAACCAGATACGCAGTATTTT
CASRVGGAQPDTQYF
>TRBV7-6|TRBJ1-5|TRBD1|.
TGTGCCAGCAGCCTCGGGACAGGGAAAGGCAATCAGCCCCAGCATTTT
CASSLGTGKGNQPQHF
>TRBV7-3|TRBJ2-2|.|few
TGTGCCAGCAGCTTAGGGCGCCCTCCCGGGGAGCTGTTTTTT
CASSLGRPPGELFF
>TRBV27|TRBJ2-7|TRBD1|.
TGTGCCAGCAGTTTATTTCTGGGGACAGGGAACCCCTACGAGCAGTACTTC
CASSLFLGTGNPYEQYF
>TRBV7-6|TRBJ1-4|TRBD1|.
TGTGCCAGCAGCGACCAGCAAGGGACAGTCTTTCAGAAACTGTTTTTT
CASSDQQGTVFQKLFF
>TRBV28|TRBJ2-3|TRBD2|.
TGTGCCAGCAGCCCTCTGAGGACTAGCGGACCAAGCAGCACAGATACGCAGTATTTT
CASSPLRTSGPSSTDTQYF
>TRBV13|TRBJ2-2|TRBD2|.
TGTGCCAGCAGCAAAGGACTAGCGGGAGGGCCCCCGAACACCGGGGAGCTGTTTTTT
CASSKGLAGGPPNTGELFF
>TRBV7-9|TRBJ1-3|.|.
TGTGCCAGCAGCTTAGCGGTGGGCTCCTCTGGAAACACCATATATTTT
CASSLAVGSSGNTIYF
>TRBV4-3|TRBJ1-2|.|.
TGCGCCAGCAGCCAAGAACGAACCGGAGGAAATCACTATGGCTACACCTTC
CASSQERTGGNHYGYTF
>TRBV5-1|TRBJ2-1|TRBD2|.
TGCGCCAGCAGCCCACTCGGAAGCGGGGGCTACAATGAGCAGTTCTTC
CASSPLGSGGYNEQFF
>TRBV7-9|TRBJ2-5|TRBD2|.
TGTGCCAGCAGCTATCTAGCGGGGGGGCCGGAAGAGACCCAGTACTTC
CASSYLAGGPEETQYF
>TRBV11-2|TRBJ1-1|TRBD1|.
TGTGCCAGCAGTCAGGACAGGGGAGGCACTGAAGCTTTCTTT
CASSQDRGGTEAFF
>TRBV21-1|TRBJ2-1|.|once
TGTGCCAGCGGCAGACAGGTAGACAGGGCCAGCCACAATGAGCAGTTCTTC
CASGRQVDRASHNEQFF
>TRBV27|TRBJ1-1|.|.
TGTGCCAGCAGTTTAACACAGGTGAACACTGAAGCTTTCTTT
CASSLTQVNTEAFF
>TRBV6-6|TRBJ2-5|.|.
TGTGCCAGCAGTTACTATTTTACAGTGATGGCCCAGTACTTC
CASSYYFTVMAQYF
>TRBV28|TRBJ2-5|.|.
TGTGCCACCAAGGGAGGAGAGACCCAGTACTTC
CATKGGETQYF
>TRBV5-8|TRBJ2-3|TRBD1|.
TGTGCCAGCAGCGAGGGACAGGGTTTAACAGATACGCAGTATTTT
CASSEGQGLTDTQYF
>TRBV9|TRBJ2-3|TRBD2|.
TGTGCCAGCAGCGTACATATCAGCGGGAATGAAGATACGCAGTATTTT
CASSVHISGNEDTQYF
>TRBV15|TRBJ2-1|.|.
TGTGCCACCAGCGCCTACCTTAGGCAGGTGAATGAGCAGTTCTTC
CATSAYLRQVNEQFF
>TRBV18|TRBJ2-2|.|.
TGTGCCAGCTCACCCCAGGGCGAGATTCCCGGGGAGCTGTTTTTT
CASSPQGEIPGELFF
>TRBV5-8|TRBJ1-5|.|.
TGTGCCAGCAGCTTGGAACAGGGCTATAGCAATCAGCCCCAGCATTTT
CASSLEQGYSNQPQHF
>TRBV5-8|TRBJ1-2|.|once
TGTGCCAGCAGCTTGGATAGGGGGTGGAACTATGGCTACACCTTC
CASSLDRGWNYGYTF
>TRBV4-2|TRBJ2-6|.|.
TGTGCCAGCAGCCAGAGACAAGTGCGGGCCTCTGGGGCCAACGTCCTGACTTTC
CASSQRQVRASGANVLTF